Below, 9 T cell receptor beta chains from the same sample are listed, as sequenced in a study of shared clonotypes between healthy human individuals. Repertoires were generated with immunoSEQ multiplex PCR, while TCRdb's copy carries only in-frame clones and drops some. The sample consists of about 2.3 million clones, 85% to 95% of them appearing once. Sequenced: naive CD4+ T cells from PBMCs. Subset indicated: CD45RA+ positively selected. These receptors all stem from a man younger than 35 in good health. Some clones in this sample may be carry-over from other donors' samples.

The CDR3 sequence: CASKLAGTGELFF. The CDR3 DNA sequence: TGCGCCAGCAAACTAGCGGGCACCGGGGAGCTGTTTTTT. The V gene is TRBV10-2, the J gene TRBJ2-2; 9 nucleotides align to TRBD2. Germline trimming cut 7 bases from V and 4 bases from J; bases unmatched to any gene: 1. This CDR3 is 13 amino acids long. Germline V lookup: CDR1 WSHSY, CDR2 SAAADI.

CDR3 nucleotide sequence: TGCGCCAGCAGCCTAGGACTAGCGCAGATAGGTAGGGAGACCCAGTACTTC. Encoded protein: CASSLGLAQIGRETQYF. V gene TRBV5-1 combines with J gene TRBJ2-5; TRBD2 matches 9 bases. Germline CDR1 and CDR2: SGHRS and YFSETQ. CDR3 length: 17 amino acids. J gave up 5 bases and V 4 bases, and 15 bases lay outside the gene matches.

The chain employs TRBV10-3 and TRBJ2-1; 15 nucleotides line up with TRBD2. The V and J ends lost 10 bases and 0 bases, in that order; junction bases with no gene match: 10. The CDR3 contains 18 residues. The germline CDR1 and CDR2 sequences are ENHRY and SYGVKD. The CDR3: CATAGTSGRSSSYNEQFF. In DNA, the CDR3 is TGTGCCACCGCCGGGACTAGCGGGAGGTCCAGCTCCTACAATGAGCAGTTCTTC.

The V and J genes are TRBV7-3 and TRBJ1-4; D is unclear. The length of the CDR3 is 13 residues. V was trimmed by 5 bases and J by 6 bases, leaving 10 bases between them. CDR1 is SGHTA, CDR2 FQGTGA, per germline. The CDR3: CASSPSSHEKLFF. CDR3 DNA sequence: TGTGCCAGCAGCCCCTCGTCCCATGAAAAACTGTTTTTT.

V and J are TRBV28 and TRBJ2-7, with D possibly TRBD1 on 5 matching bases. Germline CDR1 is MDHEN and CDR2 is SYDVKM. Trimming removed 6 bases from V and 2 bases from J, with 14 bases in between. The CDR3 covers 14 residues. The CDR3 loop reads CASSQGDRTYEQYF. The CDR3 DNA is TGTGCCAGCAGCCAGGGCGACAGAACCTACGAGCAGTACTTC.

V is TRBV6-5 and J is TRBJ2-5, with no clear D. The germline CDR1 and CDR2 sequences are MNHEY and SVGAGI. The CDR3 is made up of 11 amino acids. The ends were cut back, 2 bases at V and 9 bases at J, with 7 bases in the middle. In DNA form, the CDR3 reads TGTGCCAGCAGTTACGGTAGTGCCCAGTACTTC. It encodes CASSYGSAQYF.

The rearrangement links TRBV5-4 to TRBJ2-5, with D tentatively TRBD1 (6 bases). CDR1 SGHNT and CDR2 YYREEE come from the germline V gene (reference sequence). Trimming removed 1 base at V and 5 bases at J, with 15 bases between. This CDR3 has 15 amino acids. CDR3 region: CASSLTGRGRETQYF. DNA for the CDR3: TGTGCCAGCAGCTTGACAGGGAGAGGTAGGGAGACCCAGTACTTC.

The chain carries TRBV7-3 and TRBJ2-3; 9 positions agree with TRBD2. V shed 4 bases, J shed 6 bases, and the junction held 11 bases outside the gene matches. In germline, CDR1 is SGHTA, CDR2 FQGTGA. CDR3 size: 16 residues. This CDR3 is CASSSHLSGRTDTQYF. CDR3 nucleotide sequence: TGTGCCAGCAGCTCCCATTTAAGCGGGAGGACTGATACGCAGTATTTT.

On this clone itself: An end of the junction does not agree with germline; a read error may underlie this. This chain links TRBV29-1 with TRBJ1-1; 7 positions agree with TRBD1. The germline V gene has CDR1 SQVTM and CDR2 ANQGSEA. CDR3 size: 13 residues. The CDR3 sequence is CSAGGPMKTEAFF. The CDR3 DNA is TGCAGCGCAGGGGGACCGATGAAAACTGAAGCTTTCTTT.